This TCR beta chain was sequenced for a study of T cells in Graves' hyperthyroidism and ophthalmopathy. This clonotype was detected only a few times. TCR beta CDR3 regions were amplified from RNA. Initially, a first-round RT-PCR of the TCR CDR3 employed the HTBI primer set. One entry per CDR3 protein, called by TCRdb with MiXCR from the multiplex PCR reads. The sample comprises roughly 300,000 distinct CDR3 sequences, 25% to 30% of which are singletons, and more than 25% rests with the top ten. Germline CDR1 SGHAT, CDR2 FQDESV (reference sequence). This CDR3 contains 14 residues. V was pared by 7 bases and J by 3 bases, with 16 bases between.

Sequences were obtained from blood. The V gene is TRBV11-1, the J gene TRBJ2-7; D uncertain. The origin of this receptor is a man aged 35 to 55 with Graves' hyperthyroidism that later progressed to Graves' ophthalmopathy. CDR3 sequence: CASTATPVGYEQYF. The CDR3 region has the DNA TGTGCCAGCACAGCAACTCCTGTGGGCTACGAGCAGTACTTC.